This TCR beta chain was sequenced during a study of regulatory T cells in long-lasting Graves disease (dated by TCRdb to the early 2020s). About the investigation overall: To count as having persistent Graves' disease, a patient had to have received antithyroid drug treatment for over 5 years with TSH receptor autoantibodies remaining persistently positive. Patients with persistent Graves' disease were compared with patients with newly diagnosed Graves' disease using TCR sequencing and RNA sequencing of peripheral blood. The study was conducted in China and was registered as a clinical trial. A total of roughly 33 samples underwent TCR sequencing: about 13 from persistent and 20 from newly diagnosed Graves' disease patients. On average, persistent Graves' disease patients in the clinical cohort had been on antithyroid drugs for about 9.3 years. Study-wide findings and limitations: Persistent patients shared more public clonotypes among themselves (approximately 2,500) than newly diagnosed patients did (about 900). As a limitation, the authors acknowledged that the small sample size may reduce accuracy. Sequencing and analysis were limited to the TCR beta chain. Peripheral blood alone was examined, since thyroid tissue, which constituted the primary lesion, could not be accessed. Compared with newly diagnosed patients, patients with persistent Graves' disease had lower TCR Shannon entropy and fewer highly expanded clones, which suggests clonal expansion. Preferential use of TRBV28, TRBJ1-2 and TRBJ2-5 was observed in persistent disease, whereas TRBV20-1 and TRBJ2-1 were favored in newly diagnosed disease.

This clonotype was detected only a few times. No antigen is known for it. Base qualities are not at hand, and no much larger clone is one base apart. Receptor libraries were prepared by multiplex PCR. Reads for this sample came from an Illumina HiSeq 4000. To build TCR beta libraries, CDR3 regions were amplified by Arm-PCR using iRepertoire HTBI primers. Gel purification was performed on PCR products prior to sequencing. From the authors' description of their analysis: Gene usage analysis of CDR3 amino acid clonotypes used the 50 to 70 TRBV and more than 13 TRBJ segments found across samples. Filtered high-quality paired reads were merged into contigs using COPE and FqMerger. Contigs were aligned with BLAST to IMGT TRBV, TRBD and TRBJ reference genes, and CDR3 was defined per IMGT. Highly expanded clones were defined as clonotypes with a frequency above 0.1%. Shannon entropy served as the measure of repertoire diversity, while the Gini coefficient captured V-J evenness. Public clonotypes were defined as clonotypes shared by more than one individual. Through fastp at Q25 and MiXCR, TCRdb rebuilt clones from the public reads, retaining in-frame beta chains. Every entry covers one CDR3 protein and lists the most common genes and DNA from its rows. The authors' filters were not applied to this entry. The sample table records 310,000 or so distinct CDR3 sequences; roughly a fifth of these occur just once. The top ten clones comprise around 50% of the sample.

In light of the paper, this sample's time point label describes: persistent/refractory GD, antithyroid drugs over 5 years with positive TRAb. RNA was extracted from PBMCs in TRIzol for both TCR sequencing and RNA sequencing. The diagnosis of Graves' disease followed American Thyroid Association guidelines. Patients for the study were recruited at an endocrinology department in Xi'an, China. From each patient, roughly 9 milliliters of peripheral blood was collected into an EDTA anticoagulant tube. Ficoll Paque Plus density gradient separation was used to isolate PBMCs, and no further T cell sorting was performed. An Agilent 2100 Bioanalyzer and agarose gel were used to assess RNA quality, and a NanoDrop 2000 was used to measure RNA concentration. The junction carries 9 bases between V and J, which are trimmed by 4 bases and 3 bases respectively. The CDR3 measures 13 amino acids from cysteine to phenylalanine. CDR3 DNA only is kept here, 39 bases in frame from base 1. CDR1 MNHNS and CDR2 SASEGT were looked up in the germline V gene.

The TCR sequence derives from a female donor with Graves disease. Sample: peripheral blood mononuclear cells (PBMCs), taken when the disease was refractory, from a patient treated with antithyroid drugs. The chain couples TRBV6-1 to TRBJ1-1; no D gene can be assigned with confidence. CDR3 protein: CASSAVGDTEAFF. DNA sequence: TGTGCCAGCAGTGCTGTAGGAGACACTGAAGCTTTCTTT.